These T cell receptor beta chains were read from a single sample in a study of cytomegalovirus exposure and HLA in healthy donors. Profiled with immunoSEQ multiplex PCR; TCRdb holds only in-frame clones, not every one. The table has almost 200,000 clones, 79% seen once. Sequenced: PBMCs. These receptors all stem from a woman aged 25 to 39 in good health and CMV-seropositive. Each CDR3 is given with its conserved first and last residue. A D gene is named only where the DNA matches it firmly. Clone sizes are given selectively: once, few, many, or a class where the clone is expanded.

j_call d_call v_call clone_size cdr3_aa cdr3_nt
TRBJ2-5 TRBD2 TRBV10-3 . CAISEWGPGGETQYF TGTGCCATAAGCGAGTGGGGGCCGGGAGGGGAGACCCAGTACTTC
TRBJ2-2 TRBD2 TRBV30 . CAWGRRGGAVTGELFF TGTGCCTGGGGCCGGCGGGGAGGGGCGGTCACCGGGGAGCTGTTTTTT
TRBJ2-1 TRBD2 TRBV5-4 . CASSLASGRRDEQFF TGTGCCAGCAGCTTGGCCAGCGGGAGGCGGGATGAGCAGTTCTTC
TRBJ1-1 . TRBV7-8 once CASSSRVGNTEAFF TGTGCCAGCAGCTCGCGGGTCGGTAACACTGAAGCTTTCTTT
TRBJ2-2 TRBD2 TRBV5-1 . CASSLAGLAGKRTTGELFF TGCGCCAGCAGCTTGGCCGGACTAGCGGGAAAACGTACCACCGGGGAGCTGTTTTTT
TRBJ2-3 . TRBV4-2 many CASTTGVGGQDTQYF TGTGCCAGCACCACGGGCGTCGGGGGGCAAGATACGCAGTATTTT
TRBJ2-1 TRBD2 TRBV11-3 few CASSLGLFGTSYTEQFF TGTGCCAGCAGCTTAGGTCTTTTTGGGACTAGCTATACTGAGCAGTTCTTC
TRBJ2-5 . TRBV11-2 few CASSLQGETQYF TGTGCCAGCAGCTTACAGGGAGAGACCCAGTACTTC
TRBJ2-7 . TRBV27 once CASSWAGLSYEQYF TGTGCCAGCAGTTGGGCAGGCCTCTCCTACGAGCAGTACTTC
TRBJ1-1 . TRBV30 . CAWSVLLNTEAFF TGTGCCTGGAGTGTACTCCTGAACACTGAAGCTTTCTTT
TRBJ2-7 TRBD2 TRBV14 . CASSPTRSSGRYEQYF TGTGCCAGCAGCCCAACCAGGTCTAGCGGGAGATACGAGCAGTACTTC
TRBJ2-1 . TRBV27 . CASSLSGSINEQFF TGTGCCAGCAGCCTCTCGGGGTCTATCAATGAGCAGTTCTTC
TRBJ1-4 . TRBV7-9 . CASSPNWGVNEKLFF TGTGCCAGCAGCCCCAATTGGGGGGTGAATGAAAAACTGTTTTTT
TRBJ1-2 TRBD1 TRBV6-6 . CASSYVQGVYGYTF TGTGCCAGCAGTTATGTACAGGGGGTCTATGGCTACACCTTC
TRBJ2-7 . TRBV10-3 . CAIVDEGDEQYF TGTGCCATCGTCGATGAGGGGGACGAGCAGTACTTC
TRBJ1-2 TRBD1 TRBV6-4 . CASSDPLTGGYTF TGTGCCAGCAGTGACCCCCTGACAGGGGGCTACACCTTC
TRBJ2-7 . TRBV2 once CASITEADYEQYF TGTGCCAGCATCACTGAGGCAGACTACGAGCAGTACTTC
TRBJ2-4 . TRBV10-3 . CAISEKRQGGFDKNIQYF TGTGCCATCAGTGAGAAACGACAGGGAGGATTTGACAAAAACATTCAGTACTTC
TRBJ1-4 TRBD1 TRBV7-9 . CASSFTLDRGLNEKLFF TGTGCCAGCAGCTTTACTCTGGACAGGGGCCTTAATGAAAAACTGTTTTTT
TRBJ1-5 TRBD1 TRBV6-5 . CASSLEAGGGNQPQHF TGTGCCAGCAGTTTGGAAGCAGGGGGTGGCAATCAGCCCCAGCATTTT
TRBJ2-5 . TRBV9 . CASSVGVNQETQYF TGTGCCAGCAGCGTGGGCGTAAATCAAGAGACCCAGTACTTC
TRBJ1-1 . TRBV6-5 . CASKRGLTTPAFF TGTGCCAGCAAGAGGGGACTTACGACTCCAGCTTTCTTT
TRBJ2-7 TRBD1 TRBV6-5 . CASSYGQVYEQYF TGTGCCAGCAGTTACGGACAGGTCTACGAGCAGTACTTC
TRBJ1-5 . TRBV19 . CASSINTGGYQPQHF TGTGCCAGTAGTATAAATACAGGCGGCTATCAGCCCCAGCATTTT
TRBJ2-2 . TRBV4-3 . CASSQDFSSYTGELFF TGCGCCAGCAGCCAAGATTTCTCTAGCTACACCGGGGAGCTGTTTTTT
TRBJ1-4 . TRBV10-3 . CAIGGDEKLFF TGTGCCATCGGGGGGGATGAAAAACTGTTTTTT
TRBJ2-4 TRBD1 TRBV7-9 . CASSLPDRVVNIQYF TGTGCCAGCAGCTTACCGGACAGGGTGGTCAACATTCAGTACTTC
TRBJ1-5 TRBD1 TRBV23-1 . CASSQSTGVYQPQHF TGCGCCAGCAGTCAATCCACAGGGGTATATCAGCCCCAGCATTTT
TRBJ2-1 TRBD1 TRBV4-3 once CASSLNPRTGSNEQFF TGCGCCAGCAGCCTAAACCCCAGGACAGGGAGCAATGAGCAGTTCTTC
TRBJ2-1 . TRBV2 few CASRLYYNEQFF TGTGCCAGCAGACTTTACTACAATGAGCAGTTCTTC
TRBJ1-2 . TRBV10-2 . CASSEDRNYGYTF TGCGCCAGCAGTGAGGACAGAAACTATGGCTACACCTTC
TRBJ2-5 . TRBV6-1 . CATSRIQGIQETQYF TGTGCCACTTCTCGGATCCAGGGGATCCAAGAGACCCAGTACTTC
TRBJ2-3 . TRBV20-1 . CSAPGTDTQYF TGCAGTGCCCCGGGCACAGATACGCAGTATTTT
TRBJ2-7 TRBD1 TRBV5-1 few CASSLDRGSYEQYF TGCGCCAGCAGCTTGGACAGGGGATCCTACGAGCAGTACTTC
TRBJ2-3 TRBD2 TRBV10-3 . CATTLAGGTDTQYF TGTGCCACAACTCTAGCGGGAGGAACAGATACGCAGTATTTT
TRBJ2-3 . TRBV5-1 . CASSLIFTDTQYF TGCGCCAGCAGCTTGATATTTACAGATACGCAGTATTTT